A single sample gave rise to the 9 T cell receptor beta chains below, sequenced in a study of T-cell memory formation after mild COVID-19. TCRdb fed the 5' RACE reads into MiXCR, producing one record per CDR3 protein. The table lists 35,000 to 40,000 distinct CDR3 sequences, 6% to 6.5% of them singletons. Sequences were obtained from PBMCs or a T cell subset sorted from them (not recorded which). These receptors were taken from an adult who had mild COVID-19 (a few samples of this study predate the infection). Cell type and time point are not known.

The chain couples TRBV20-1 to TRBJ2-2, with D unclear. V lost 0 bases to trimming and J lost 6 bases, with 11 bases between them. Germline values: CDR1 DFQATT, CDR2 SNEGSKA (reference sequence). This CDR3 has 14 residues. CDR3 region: CSAREVRAAGELFF. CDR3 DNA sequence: TGCAGTGCTAGAGAAGTTCGGGCGGCCGGGGAGCTGTTTTTT.

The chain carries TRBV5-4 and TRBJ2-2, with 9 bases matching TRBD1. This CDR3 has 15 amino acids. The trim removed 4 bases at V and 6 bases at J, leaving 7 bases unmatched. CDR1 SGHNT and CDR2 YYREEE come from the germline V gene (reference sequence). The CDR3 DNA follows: TGTGCCAGCAGCATACCGGGACAGGGATCCGGGGAGCTGTTTTTT. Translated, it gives CASSIPGQGSGELFF.

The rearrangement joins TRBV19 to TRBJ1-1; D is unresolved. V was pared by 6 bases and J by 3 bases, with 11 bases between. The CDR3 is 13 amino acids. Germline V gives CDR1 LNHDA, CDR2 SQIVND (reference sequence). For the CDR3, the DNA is TGTGCCAGTAGGCGAGGAGAAGACACTGAAGCTTTCTTT. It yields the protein CASRRGEDTEAFF.

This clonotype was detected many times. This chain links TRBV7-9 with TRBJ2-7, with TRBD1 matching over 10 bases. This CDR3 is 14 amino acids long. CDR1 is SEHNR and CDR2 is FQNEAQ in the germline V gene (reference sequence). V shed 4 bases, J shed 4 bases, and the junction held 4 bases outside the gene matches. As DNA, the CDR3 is TGTGCCAGCAGCTCCGGGACAGGGGTGTACGAGCAGTACTTC. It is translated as CASSSGTGVYEQYF.

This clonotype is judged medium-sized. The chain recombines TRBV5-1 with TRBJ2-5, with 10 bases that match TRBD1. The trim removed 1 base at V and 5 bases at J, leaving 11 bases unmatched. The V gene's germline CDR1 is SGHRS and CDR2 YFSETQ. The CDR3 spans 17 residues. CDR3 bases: TGCGCCAGCAGCTTGATTCCGGGACAGGGGACCGCGGAGACCCAGTACTTC. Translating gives CASSLIPGQGTAETQYF.

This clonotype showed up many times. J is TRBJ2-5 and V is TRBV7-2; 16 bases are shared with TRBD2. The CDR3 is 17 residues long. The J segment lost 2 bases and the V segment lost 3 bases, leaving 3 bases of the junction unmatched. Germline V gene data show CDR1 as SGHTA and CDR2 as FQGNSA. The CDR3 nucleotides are TGTGCCAGCAGCTTCGGGACTAGCGGGAGGGTGCAAGAGACCCAGTACTTC. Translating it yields CASSFGTSGRVQETQYF.

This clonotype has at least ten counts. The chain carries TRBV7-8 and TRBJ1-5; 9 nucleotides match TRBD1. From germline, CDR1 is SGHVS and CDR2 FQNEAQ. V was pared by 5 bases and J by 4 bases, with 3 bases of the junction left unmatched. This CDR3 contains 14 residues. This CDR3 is CASSRDRANQPQHF. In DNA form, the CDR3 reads TGTGCCAGCAGCCGGGACAGGGCAAATCAGCCCCAGCATTTT.

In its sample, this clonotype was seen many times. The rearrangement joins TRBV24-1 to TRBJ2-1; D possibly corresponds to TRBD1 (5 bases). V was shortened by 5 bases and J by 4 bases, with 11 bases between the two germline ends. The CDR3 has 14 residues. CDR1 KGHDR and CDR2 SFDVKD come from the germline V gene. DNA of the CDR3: TGTGCCACCAGTGCGGCGACAGTGTACAATGAGCAGTTCTTC. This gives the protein CATSAATVYNEQFF.

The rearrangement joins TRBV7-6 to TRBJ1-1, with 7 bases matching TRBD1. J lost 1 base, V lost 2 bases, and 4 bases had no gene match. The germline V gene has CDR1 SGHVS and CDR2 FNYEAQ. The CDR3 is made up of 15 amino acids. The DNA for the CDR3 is TGTGCCAGCAGCTTATTTACAGGGGAGAACACTGAAGCTTTCTTT. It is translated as CASSLFTGENTEAFF. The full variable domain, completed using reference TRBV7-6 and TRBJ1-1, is GAGVSQSPRYKVTKRGQDVALRCDPISGHVSLYWYRQALGQGPEFLTYFNYEAQQDKSGLPNDRFSAERPEGSISTLTIQRTEQRDSAMYRCASSLFTGENTEAFFGQGTRLTVV.